This TCR beta chain appears in the sequencing data of a study of blood T cells in healthy people across ages. PBMCs numbering at least 7 million were isolated per sample. Using a J-beta primer mix together with a sample-barcoded 5' primer, a second PCR was run for roughly 6 to 12 cycles. TCRdb itself ran the 5' RACE reads through MiXCR, one entry per CDR3 protein. The data contain about 560,000 distinct CDR3 sequences, about a quarter of them singletons. J gave up 2 bases and V 2 bases, and 9 bases lay outside the gene matches. Germline CDR1 is DFQATT and CDR2 is SNEGSKA (reference sequence). The CDR3 loop spans 17 amino acids. The data also belong to a second study, concerning T cells of mothers and their children.

The rearrangement uses TRBV20-1 and TRBJ2-7; 13 bases map to TRBD2. The sample was blood. The receptor comes from a boy under 10 years old in good health. CDR3 amino acids: CSARSGTSGTAAYEQYF. CDR3 bases: TGCAGTGCTAGATCCGGGACTAGCGGGACGGCGGCCTACGAGCAGTACTTC.